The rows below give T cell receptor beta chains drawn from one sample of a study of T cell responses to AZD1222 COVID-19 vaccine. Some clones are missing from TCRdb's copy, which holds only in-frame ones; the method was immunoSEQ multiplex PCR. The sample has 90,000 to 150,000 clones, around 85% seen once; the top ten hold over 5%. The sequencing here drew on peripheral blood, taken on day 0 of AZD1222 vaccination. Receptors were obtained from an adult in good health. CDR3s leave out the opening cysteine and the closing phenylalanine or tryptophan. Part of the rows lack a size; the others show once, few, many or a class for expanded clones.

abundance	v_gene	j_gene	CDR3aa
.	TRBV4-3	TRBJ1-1	ASSHDTRGTEAF
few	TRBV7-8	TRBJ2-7	ASSLGQGKYEQY
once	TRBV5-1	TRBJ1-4	ASSGGQADNEKLF
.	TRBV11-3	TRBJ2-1	ASSLRDKPGLAGGYNEQF
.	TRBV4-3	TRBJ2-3	ASSQGEVDTQY
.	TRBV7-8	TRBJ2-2	ASSLWDRGTTGELF
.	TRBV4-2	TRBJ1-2	ASSQPDGYGYT
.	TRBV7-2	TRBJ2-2	ASSSGQPNTGELF
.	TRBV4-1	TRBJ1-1	ASRGTEAF
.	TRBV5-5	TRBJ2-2	ASSPEGPTRGRTGELF
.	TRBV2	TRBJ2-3	ASRKRGGRTTDTQY
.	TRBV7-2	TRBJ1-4	ASSLGGTGGEKLF
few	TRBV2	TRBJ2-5	ASRPGTSPQETQY
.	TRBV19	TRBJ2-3	ASKGPWVRSAKITDTQY
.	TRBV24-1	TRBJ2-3	ATSDLQAGLGTDTQY
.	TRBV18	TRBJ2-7	ASSPYDRWTGFSYEQY
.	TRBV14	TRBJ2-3	ASSQDSGRGVTQY
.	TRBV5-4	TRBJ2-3	ASSDNGWRAGPDTQY
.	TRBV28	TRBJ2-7	ASSPPWRGGPSYEQY
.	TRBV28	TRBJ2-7	ASRPTDQASYEQY
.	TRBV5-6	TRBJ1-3	ASSAGTGVGNTIY
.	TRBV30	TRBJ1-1	AWSVQTWVNTEAF
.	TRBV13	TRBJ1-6	ASSRQASMSPLH
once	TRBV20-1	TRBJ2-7	SASGAGSYEQY
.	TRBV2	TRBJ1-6	ASSPSRGYNSPLH
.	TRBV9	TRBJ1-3	ASRERSGNTIY
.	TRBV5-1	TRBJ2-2	ASSLDRGLTGELF
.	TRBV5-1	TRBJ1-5	ASSLEGYQPQH
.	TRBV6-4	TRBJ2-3	ASSDLSGGSTDTQY
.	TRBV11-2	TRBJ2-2	ASSPIQGAWKAGELF
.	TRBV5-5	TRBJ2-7	ASSLADRDAYEQY